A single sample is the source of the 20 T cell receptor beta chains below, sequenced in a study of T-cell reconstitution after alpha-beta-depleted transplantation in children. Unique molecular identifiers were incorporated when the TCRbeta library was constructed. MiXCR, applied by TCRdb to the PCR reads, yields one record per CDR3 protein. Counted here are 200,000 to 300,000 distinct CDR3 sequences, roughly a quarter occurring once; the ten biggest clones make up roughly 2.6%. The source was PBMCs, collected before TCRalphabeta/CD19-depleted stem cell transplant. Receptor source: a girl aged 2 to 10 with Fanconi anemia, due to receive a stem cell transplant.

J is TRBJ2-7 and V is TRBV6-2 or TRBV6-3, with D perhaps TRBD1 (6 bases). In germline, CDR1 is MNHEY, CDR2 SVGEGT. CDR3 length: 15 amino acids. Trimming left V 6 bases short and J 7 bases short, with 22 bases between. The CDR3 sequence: CASRPSGDLSREQYF. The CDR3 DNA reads TGTGCCAGCAGGCCCTCAGGGGACCTTTCGCGGGAGCAGTACTTC.

The CDR3 region is CASSFYGMSSYEQYF. CDR3 sequence (DNA): TGCGCCAGCAGCTTCTATGGCATGAGCTCCTACGAGCAGTACTTC. The chain has TRBV5-1 and TRBJ2-7; D call uncertain. V dropped 2 bases and J dropped 0 bases, with 12 bases sitting between them. Per germline, CDR1 SGHRS and CDR2 YFSETQ. The CDR3 spans 15 residues. Combining the CDR3 with reference TRBV5-1 and TRBJ2-7 gives the whole variable domain KAGVTQTPRYLIKTRGQQVTLSCSPISGHRSVSWYQQTPGQGLQFLFEYFSETQRNKGNFPGRFSGRQFSNSRSEMNVSTLELGDSALYLCASSFYGMSSYEQYFGPGTRLTVT.

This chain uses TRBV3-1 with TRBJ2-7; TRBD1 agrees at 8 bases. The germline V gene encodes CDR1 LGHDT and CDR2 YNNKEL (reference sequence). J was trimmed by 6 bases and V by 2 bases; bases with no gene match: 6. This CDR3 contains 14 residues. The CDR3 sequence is CASSQYWQGAEQYF. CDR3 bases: TGTGCCAGCAGCCAATACTGGCAGGGGGCCGAGCAGTACTTC.

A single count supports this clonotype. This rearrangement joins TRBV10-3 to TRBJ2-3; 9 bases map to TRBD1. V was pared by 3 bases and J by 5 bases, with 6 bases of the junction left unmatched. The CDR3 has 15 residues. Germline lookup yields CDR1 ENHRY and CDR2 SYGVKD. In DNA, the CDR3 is TGTGCCATCAGTGATCCGGGACAGGGCATAGATACGCAGTATTTT. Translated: CAISDPGQGIDTQYF.

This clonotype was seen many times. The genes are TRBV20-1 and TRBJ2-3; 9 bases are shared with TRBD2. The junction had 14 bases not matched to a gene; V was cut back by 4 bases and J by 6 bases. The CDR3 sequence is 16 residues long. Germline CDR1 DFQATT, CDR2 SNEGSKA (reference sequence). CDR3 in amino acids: CSANPWGLAGSDTQYF. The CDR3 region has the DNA TGCAGTGCTAACCCCTGGGGGCTAGCGGGGAGCGATACGCAGTATTTT.

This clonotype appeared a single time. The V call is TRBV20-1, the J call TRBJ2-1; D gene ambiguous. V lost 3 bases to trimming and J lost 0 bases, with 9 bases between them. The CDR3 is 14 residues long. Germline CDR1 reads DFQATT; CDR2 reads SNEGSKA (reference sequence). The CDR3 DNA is TGCAGTGCTAGTGGGCGGTACTCCTACAATGAGCAGTTCTTC. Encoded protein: CSASGRYSYNEQFF.

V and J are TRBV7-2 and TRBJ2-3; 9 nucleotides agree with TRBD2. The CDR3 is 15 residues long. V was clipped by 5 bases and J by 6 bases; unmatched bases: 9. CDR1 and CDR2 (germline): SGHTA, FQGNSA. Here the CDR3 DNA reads TGTGCCAGCAGCCCGACCAGACTAGCGGACGATACGCAGTATTTT. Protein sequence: CASSPTRLADDTQYF.

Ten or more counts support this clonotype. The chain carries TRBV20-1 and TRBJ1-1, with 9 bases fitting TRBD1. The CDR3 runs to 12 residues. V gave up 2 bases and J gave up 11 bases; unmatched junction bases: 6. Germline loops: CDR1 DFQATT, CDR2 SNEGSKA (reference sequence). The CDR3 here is CSARSDRGSAFF. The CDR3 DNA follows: TGCAGTGCTAGATCGGACAGGGGATCGGCTTTCTTT.

The CDR3 coding sequence is TGCAGTGCTAGAAGCCTAGTTAGCAATCAGCCCCAGCATTTT. Amino acids: CSARSLVSNQPQHF. V and J are TRBV20-1 and TRBJ1-5, with unresolved D. Germline CDR1 is DFQATT and CDR2 is SNEGSKA (reference sequence). Trimming cost V 2 bases and J 0 bases, with 8 bases left between them. The CDR3 extends over 14 amino acids.

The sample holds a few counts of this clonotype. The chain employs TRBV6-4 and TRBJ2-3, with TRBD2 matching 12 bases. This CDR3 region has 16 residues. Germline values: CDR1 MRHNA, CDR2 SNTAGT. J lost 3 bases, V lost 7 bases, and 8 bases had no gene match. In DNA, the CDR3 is TGTGCCAGCACTCGGACTAGCGGGATGATTACAGATACGCAGTATTTT. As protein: CASTRTSGMITDTQYF.

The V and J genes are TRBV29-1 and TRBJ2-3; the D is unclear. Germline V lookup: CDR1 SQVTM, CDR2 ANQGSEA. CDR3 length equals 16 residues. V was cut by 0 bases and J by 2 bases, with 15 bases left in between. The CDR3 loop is CSVEELERFVTDTQYF. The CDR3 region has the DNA TGCAGCGTTGAAGAACTCGAGCGTTTCGTCACAGATACGCAGTATTTT.

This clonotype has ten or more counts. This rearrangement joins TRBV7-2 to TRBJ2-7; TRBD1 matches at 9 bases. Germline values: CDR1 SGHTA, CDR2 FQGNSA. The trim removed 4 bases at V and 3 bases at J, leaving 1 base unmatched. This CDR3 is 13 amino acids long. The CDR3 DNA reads TGTGCCAGCAGCTCGACAGGGGGCTACGAGCAGTACTTC. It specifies CASSSTGGYEQYF.

CDR3 protein: CSATSGRAIPEQYF. CDR3 in DNA: TGCAGTGCAACTAGCGGGAGGGCCATCCCCGAGCAGTACTTC. V is TRBV20-1 and J is TRBJ2-7; 13 bases are shared with TRBD2. CDR3 size: 14 residues. Germline assignment: CDR1 DFQATT and CDR2 SNEGSKA (reference sequence). V shed 6 bases and J 6 bases; nucleotides not matched to a gene: 8.

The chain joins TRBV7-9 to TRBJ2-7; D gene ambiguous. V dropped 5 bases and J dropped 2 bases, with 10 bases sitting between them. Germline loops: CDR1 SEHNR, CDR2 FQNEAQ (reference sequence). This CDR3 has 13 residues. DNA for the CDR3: TGTGCCAGCAGCGTCGCTAGGGCCTACGAGCAGTACTTC. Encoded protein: CASSVARAYEQYF.

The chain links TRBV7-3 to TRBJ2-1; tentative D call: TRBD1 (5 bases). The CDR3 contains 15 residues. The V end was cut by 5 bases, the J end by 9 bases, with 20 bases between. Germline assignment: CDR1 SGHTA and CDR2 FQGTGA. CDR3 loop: CASSLTTAFGGEQFF. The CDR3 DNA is TGTGCCAGCAGCCTCACGACAGCCTTCGGTGGTGAGCAGTTCTTC.

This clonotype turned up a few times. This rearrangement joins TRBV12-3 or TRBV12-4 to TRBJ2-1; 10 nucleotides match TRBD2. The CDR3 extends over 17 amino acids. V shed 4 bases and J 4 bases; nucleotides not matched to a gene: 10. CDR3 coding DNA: TGTGCCAGCAGTTCCCAGCGGGGGGGGGGCCGGTACAATGAGCAGTTCTTC. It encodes CASSSQRGGGRYNEQFF.

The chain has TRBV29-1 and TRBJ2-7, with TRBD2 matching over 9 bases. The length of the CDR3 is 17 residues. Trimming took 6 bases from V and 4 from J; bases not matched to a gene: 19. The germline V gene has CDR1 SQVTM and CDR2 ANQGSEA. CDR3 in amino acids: CSVTAGGNPTNNYEQYF. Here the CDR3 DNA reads TGCAGCGTCACAGCGGGAGGAAACCCCACCAACAATTACGAGCAGTACTTC.

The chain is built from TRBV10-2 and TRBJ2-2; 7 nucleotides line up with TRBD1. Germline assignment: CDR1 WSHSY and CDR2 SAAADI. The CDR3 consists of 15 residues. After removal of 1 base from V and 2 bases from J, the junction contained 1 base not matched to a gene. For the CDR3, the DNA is TGCGCCAGCAGTGAGTGGACAGGCAACACCGGGGAGCTGTTTTTT. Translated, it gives CASSEWTGNTGELFF.

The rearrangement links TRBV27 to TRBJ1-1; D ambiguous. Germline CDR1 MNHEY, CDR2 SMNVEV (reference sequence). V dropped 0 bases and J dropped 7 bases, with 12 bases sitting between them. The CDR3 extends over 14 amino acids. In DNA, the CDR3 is TGTGCCAGCAGTTTATCGCCCTCACGAGATGAAGCTTTCTTT. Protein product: CASSLSPSRDEAFF.

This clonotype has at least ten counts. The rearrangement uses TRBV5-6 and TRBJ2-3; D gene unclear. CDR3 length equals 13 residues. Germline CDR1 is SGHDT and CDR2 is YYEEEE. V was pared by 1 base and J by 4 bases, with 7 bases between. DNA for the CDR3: TGTGCCAGCAGCTTGTTTTCTCCAGATACGCAGTATTTT. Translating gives CASSLFSPDTQYF.